The 23 T cell receptor beta chains below were found in one sample sequenced in a study of control samples from healthy donors and cancer patients. Generated by immunoSEQ multiplex PCR, the TCRdb table keeps only in-frame clones and is missing some. Altogether tens of thousands of clones are present, more than 70% being singletons, with the ten largest covering around 1.5%. The specimen sequenced was PBMCs. These receptors were collected from a middle-aged man with colorectal cancer.

This chain links TRBV12-3 or TRBV12-4 with TRBJ1-1; D is unclear. The CDR3 has 12 residues. The ends were cut back, 5 bases at V and 9 bases at J, with 13 bases in the middle. CDR3 in DNA: TGTGCCAGCAGTCTCCAAGGACGTAAAGCTTTCTTT. This translates into CASSLQGRKAFF.

This sequence joins TRBV19 and TRBJ1-2, with 7 bases fitting TRBD1. The CDR3 extends over 13 amino acids. V trimming: 6 bases; J trimming: 4 bases; junction bases outside the gene matches: 5. Germline V CDR1 and CDR2: LNHDA, SQIVND (reference sequence). DNA of the CDR3: TGTGCCAGTAGCCGGGACAGTCCCTATGGCTACACCTTC. It translates to CASSRDSPYGYTF.

The chain employs TRBV28 and TRBJ1-1; weak D call: TRBD1 (6 bases). Germline loops: CDR1 MDHEN, CDR2 SYDVKM. V was trimmed by 6 bases and J by 6 bases, leaving 14 bases between them. The CDR3 is 13 amino acids. The CDR3 nucleotides read TGTGCCAGCAGGGGTGGGGGCTCGGCTGAAGCTTTCTTT. Amino acids: CASRGGGSAEAFF.

This clone is a singleton in its sample. The chain joins TRBV7-2 to TRBJ2-7; D is ambiguous. The CDR3 is 11 amino acids. Trimming took off 1 base at V and 4 bases at J, with 2 bases between the two ends. CDR1 is SGHTA, CDR2 FQGNSA, per germline. Here the CDR3 reads CASSLEYEQYF. The CDR3 DNA reads TGTGCCAGCAGCTTAGAATACGAGCAGTACTTC.

V is TRBV19 and J is TRBJ2-7; a weak D match, TRBD2 (6 bases). The germline V gene encodes CDR1 LNHDA and CDR2 SQIVND (reference sequence). V was trimmed by 1 base and J by 1 base, leaving 11 bases between them. The CDR3 sequence is 15 residues long. The CDR3 DNA sequence: TGTGCCAGTAGTATAGGCGGGGTCGCTTCCTACGAGCAGTACTTC. It yields the protein CASSIGGVASYEQYF.

This clone was observed a handful of times. This chain links TRBV4-2 with TRBJ2-1, with a possible D match to TRBD1 (5 bases). Germline V gives CDR1 LGHNA, CDR2 YNFKEQ. V was clipped by 7 bases and J by 7 bases, with 8 bases between them. This CDR3 has 11 amino acids. CDR3 residues: CASISGNEQFF. In DNA form, the CDR3 reads TGTGCCAGCATCTCAGGGAATGAGCAGTTCTTC.

The gene calls are TRBV6-6 and TRBJ2-1; D call uncertain. Between the trimmed V and J ends, which lost 2 bases and 0 bases, there was a span of 8 bases. This CDR3 is built from 15 residues. Germline V gene lookup returns CDR1 MNHNY and CDR2 SVGAGI (reference sequence). CDR3 residues: CASSYPQSSYNEQFF. CDR3 in DNA: TGTGCCAGCAGTTACCCCCAGAGCTCCTACAATGAGCAGTTCTTC.

This clone occurred once. CDR3 sequence reads: CASSLEANYGYTF. CDR3 coding DNA: TGTGCCAGCAGCTTGGAAGCAAACTATGGCTACACCTTC. The chain recombines TRBV5-8 with TRBJ1-2, with D unclear. Germline V lookup: CDR1 SGHTS, CDR2 YDEGEE. CDR3 size: 13 residues. V was shortened by 0 bases and J by 2 bases, with 5 bases between the two germline ends.

The V gene is TRBV28, the J gene TRBJ1-5; D unclear. Germline V gene sequence: CDR1 MDHEN, CDR2 SYDVKM. The V end lost 6 bases, the J end lost 4 bases, and 7 bases lay between the germline ends. This CDR3 comprises 12 residues. The CDR3: CASSVLNQPQHF. DNA for the CDR3: TGTGCCAGCAGCGTGCTAAATCAGCCCCAGCATTTT.

This clone was observed a single time. This sequence joins TRBV6-5 and TRBJ1-1, with D possibly matching TRBD1 (5 bases). Germline V gene lookup returns CDR1 MNHEY and CDR2 SVGAGI. V shed 1 base and J shed 1 base, with 13 bases lying between them. This CDR3 has 16 amino acids. CDR3 region: CASSYWGPTENTEAFF. In nucleotides, the CDR3 is TGTGCCAGCAGTTACTGGGGCCCTACAGAGAACACTGAAGCTTTCTTT.

This sequence joins TRBV24-1 and TRBJ2-3; D unclear. Between the trimmed V and J ends, which lost 5 bases and 4 bases, there was a span of 6 bases. Germline assignment: CDR1 KGHDR and CDR2 SFDVKD. CDR3 size: 12 residues. The CDR3 DNA reads as TGTGCCACCAGTGGGGTTCCAGATACGCAGTATTTT. Protein: CATSGVPDTQYF.

The chain uses TRBV30 and TRBJ1-4; no firm D call. Trimming stripped 0 bases from V and 0 bases from J, with 5 bases between. The CDR3 runs to 14 residues. Germline CDR1 reads GTSNPN; CDR2 reads SVGIG (reference sequence). CDR3 DNA sequence: TGTGCCTGGAGTGTATCGGCAACTAATGAAAAACTGTTTTTT. Its protein is CAWSVSATNEKLFF.

V is TRBV5-1 and J is TRBJ2-5; 11 bases align to TRBD2. J lost 2 bases, V lost 4 bases, and 1 base had no gene match. Germline lookup yields CDR1 SGHRS and CDR2 YFSETQ. CDR3 length: 14 residues. The CDR3 DNA sequence: TGCGCCAGCAGCAGGACTAGCGGGCAAGAGACCCAGTACTTC. Residues: CASSRTSGQETQYF.

V usage is TRBV28 and J usage is TRBJ2-2; the D gene is possibly TRBD1 (6 bases). V was pared by 6 bases and J by 2 bases, with 19 bases between. Per the germline V gene, CDR1 is MDHEN and CDR2 is SYDVKM. CDR3 length: 17 amino acids. DNA for the CDR3: TGTGCCAGCAGCTTACCCCTGCTACAGGGAAACACCGGGGAGCTGTTTTTT. Translation gives CASSLPLLQGNTGELFF.

The CDR3 region is CASSPFPSSGSGEQYF. The DNA for the CDR3 is TGTGCCAGCTCACCATTCCCCTCTAGCGGGAGCGGTGAGCAGTACTTC. The rearrangement uses TRBV18 and TRBJ2-7; 10 bases fit TRBD2. Germline V gene data show CDR1 as KGHSH and CDR2 as LQKENI. Trimming removed 2 bases from V and 7 bases from J; junction bases left unmatched: 11. This CDR3 spans 16 amino acids.

V gene TRBV12-5 combines with J gene TRBJ1-3; no definite D call. The germline V gene encodes CDR1 LGHNT and CDR2 FRNRAP. V was pared by 1 base and J by 3 bases, with 13 bases between. The CDR3 extends over 16 amino acids. CDR3 in DNA: TGTGCTAGTGGTTTGGGTTCAGGTAATTTTGGAAACACCATATATTTT. It yields the protein CASGLGSGNFGNTIYF.

This chain connects TRBV10-3 to TRBJ2-7; D is perhaps TRBD1 or TRBD2 (6 bases each). This CDR3 spans 14 amino acids. The germline V gene encodes CDR1 ENHRY and CDR2 SYGVKD. Trimming took 3 bases from V and 5 from J, leaving 14 bases between them. The chain's CDR3 is CAISDRGVGDEQYF. The CDR3 nucleotides read TGTGCCATCAGTGATAGGGGGGTTGGGGACGAGCAGTACTTC.

The gene calls are TRBV20-1 and TRBJ1-2, with D possibly matching TRBD1 (6 bases). This CDR3 contains 13 residues. Deletions cut 3 bases from V and 4 bases from J, with 12 bases between. Germline CDR1 is DFQATT and CDR2 is SNEGSKA (reference sequence). The DNA of the CDR3 is TGCAGTGCTAGTATTGGGGGCCTCTATGGCTACACCTTC. Protein sequence: CSASIGGLYGYTF.

CDR3 sequence reads: CATSGINTGELFF. In nucleotides, the CDR3 is TGTGCCACCAGTGGGATTAACACCGGGGAGCTGTTTTTT. The chain combines TRBV24-1 with TRBJ2-2; D unresolved. This CDR3 contains 13 residues. The V gene lost 5 bases and the J gene lost 2 bases, with 5 bases spanning the gap. The germline V gene encodes CDR1 KGHDR and CDR2 SFDVKD.

The chain recombines TRBV30 with TRBJ1-2, with D unclear. V was shortened by 1 base and J by 4 bases, with 13 bases between the two germline ends. Germline lookup yields CDR1 GTSNPN and CDR2 SVGIG (reference sequence). The CDR3 length is 14 residues. This CDR3 is CAWSEPGTVYGYTF. For the CDR3, the DNA is TGTGCCTGGAGTGAGCCCGGAACAGTCTATGGCTACACCTTC.

This chain joins TRBV28 and TRBJ2-5; D perhaps matches TRBD2 (5 bases). The germline V and J ends were trimmed by 2 bases and 2 bases, with 9 bases remaining between them. The CDR3 totals 14 residues. The germline CDR1 and CDR2 sequences are MDHEN and SYDVKM. The CDR3 sequence: CASSLVRGQETQYF. The DNA for the CDR3 is TGTGCCAGCAGTTTAGTACGCGGGCAAGAGACCCAGTACTTC.

The V call is TRBV19, the J call TRBJ1-1, with D uncertain. The V gene lost 5 bases and the J gene lost 2 bases, with 18 bases spanning the gap. CDR1 is LNHDA and CDR2 is SQIVND in the germline V gene (reference sequence). CDR3 length equals 16 residues. In DNA form, the CDR3 reads TGTGCCAGTAGTCCCGGTTACACGTGGGTTAACACTGAAGCTTTCTTT. Translating gives CASSPGYTWVNTEAFF.

This sequence joins TRBV20-1 and TRBJ2-7; D remains unclear. CDR3 length: 14 amino acids. The germline V gene has CDR1 DFQATT and CDR2 SNEGSKA (reference sequence). Trimming removed 3 bases from V and 4 bases from J, with 16 bases in between. The CDR3 bases are TGCAGTGCTAGTAACCCCTTGGAAAGTTACGAGCAGTACTTC. Translated, it gives CSASNPLESYEQYF.